Shown below are 30 T cell receptor beta chains from a single sample sequenced in a study of monozygotic twins with inflammatory bowel disease. TCRdb re-called the 5' RACE reads, yielding one record per CDR3 amino acid sequence without DNA. The listing contains just over 300,000 distinct CDR3 sequences. Source material: blood. The receptors shown here come from a human donor with ulcerative colitis or Crohn's disease, or a healthy co-twin of an affected twin (not recorded which).

The genes are TRBV5-1 and TRBJ2-1; TCRdb picks TRBD2, but there is no DNA to check that call. CDR1 and CDR2 (germline): SGHRS, YFSETQ. The CDR3 is made up of 19 amino acids. This chain's CDR3 is CASSSGLAGGRGVGNEQFF.

The chain carries TRBV12-3 or TRBV12-4 and TRBJ2-5; there is no DNA to check the TCRdb D call of TRBD2. This CDR3 has 16 amino acids. CDR3 loop: CASSFGLAGLQETQYF.

This sequence joins TRBV3-1 and TRBJ1-5; TCRdb lists TRBD1, though no DNA is available to test this call. Germline V lookup: CDR1 LGHDT, CDR2 YNNKEL (reference sequence). This CDR3 is 15 amino acids long. CDR3 protein: CASSQGTGTNQPQHF.

The V and J genes are TRBV9 and TRBJ1-6. The CDR3 consists of 14 residues. Germline V gene lookup returns CDR1 SGDLS and CDR2 YYNGEE. The CDR3 loop reads CASSLGSSNSPLHF.

The chain is built from TRBV7-2 and TRBJ2-7; TCRdb proposes TRBD1, but this gene call is untestable without DNA. Germline lookup yields CDR1 SGHTA and CDR2 FQGNSA. The CDR3 extends over 13 amino acids. This CDR3 reads CASSLERGTEQYF. Complete variable domain (other parts from reference TRBV7-2 and TRBJ2-7): GAGVSQSPSNKVTEKGKDVELRCDPISGHTALYWYRQSLGQGLEFLIYFQGNSAPDKSGLPSDRFSAERTGGSVSTLTIQRTQQEDSAVYLCASSLERGTEQYFGPGTRLTVT.

The V and J genes are TRBV29-1 and TRBJ2-7; TCRdb's D call, TRBD1, is unchecked because there is no DNA. The CDR3 totals 16 residues. Germline V gives CDR1 SQVTM, CDR2 ANQGSEA. The CDR3 sequence is CSVRGRTGARSYEQYF.

The chain has TRBV7-9 and TRBJ2-3. CDR1 is SEHNR, CDR2 FQNEAQ, per germline (reference sequence). CDR3 length: 12 residues. CDR3 in amino acids: CASSLTVDTQYF.

This chain joins TRBV11-2 and TRBJ1-6. The V gene's germline CDR1 is SGHAT and CDR2 FQNNGV. The CDR3 sequence is 17 residues long. The CDR3 reads CASSLGAYPSRNSPLHF.

The chain links TRBV27 to TRBJ2-7; as DNA is missing, the TRBD1 call by TCRdb cannot be tested. Per germline, CDR1 MNHEY and CDR2 SMNVEV (reference sequence). This CDR3 spans 13 amino acids. The CDR3 sequence is CASSWRQGREQYF.

The CDR3 protein is CASTPRGQGGPQPQHF. The chain combines TRBV27 with TRBJ1-5; TCRdb outputs TRBD1, but without DNA this stays unchecked. CDR3 size: 16 residues. Germline values: CDR1 MNHEY, CDR2 SMNVEV (reference sequence).

The J gene is TRBJ2-1, the V gene TRBV10-3. In germline, CDR1 is ENHRY, CDR2 SYGVKD. The CDR3 extends over 14 amino acids. This CDR3 reads CPISETVANNEQFF.

The V and J genes are TRBV18 and TRBJ1-5; TCRdb's D call of TRBD1 is untestable without DNA. Germline lookup yields CDR1 KGHSH and CDR2 LQKENI. The CDR3 extends over 16 amino acids. CDR3 sequence: CASSPQDRDRYQPQHF.

J is TRBJ2-1 and V is TRBV6-6; TCRdb's D call, TRBD2, is unchecked because there is no DNA. Germline CDR1 is MNHNY and CDR2 is SVGAGI (reference sequence). This CDR3 region has 14 residues. CDR3 loop: CASTSGLGMHEQFF.

The chain employs TRBV5-4 and TRBJ2-5. Germline V gene data show CDR1 as SGHNT and CDR2 as YYREEE (reference sequence). The CDR3 totals 14 residues. The chain's CDR3 is CASSLSFPDETQYF.

This sequence joins TRBV6-5 and TRBJ1-2; TCRdb's D call, TRBD1, is unchecked because there is no DNA. Per the germline V gene, CDR1 is MNHEY and CDR2 is SVGAGI. The CDR3 extends over 15 amino acids. CDR3 sequence: CASSYSGQGASGYTF.

The chain links TRBV7-2 to TRBJ1-6. Germline V CDR1 and CDR2: SGHTA, FQGNSA. The CDR3 runs to 16 residues. CDR3 amino acids: CASSPRRPTTNSPLHF.

The chain is built from TRBV3-1 and TRBJ1-6. Germline V CDR1 and CDR2: LGHDT, YNNKEL (reference sequence). The CDR3 consists of 14 residues. CDR3 residues: CASTSDRGKSPLHF. Based on the CDR3 plus reference TRBV3-1 and TRBJ1-6, the full variable domain is DTAVSQTPKYLVTQMGNDKSIKCEQNLGHDTMYWYKQDSKKFLKIMFSYNNKELIINETVPNRFSPKSPDKAHLNLHINSLELGDSAVYFCASTSDRGKSPLHFGNGTRLTVT.

The V call is TRBV20-1, the J call TRBJ1-5; TCRdb reports TRBD1, a call that lacks DNA to check it against. This CDR3 has 15 amino acids. CDR1 is DFQATT, CDR2 SNEGSKA, per germline (reference sequence). The CDR3 region is CSARPTTGSNQPQHF.

The chain's CDR3 is CASSKALAGVYLSYNEQFF. This chain uses TRBV21-1 with TRBJ2-1; no DNA is available, so the TRBD2 call from TCRdb remains unchecked. TRBV21-1 is marked as a pseudogene. CDR3 size: 19 residues.

This CDR3 is CASRQPDRNYGYTF. This chain connects TRBV6-2 or TRBV6-3 to TRBJ1-2. CDR1 is MNHEY, CDR2 SVGEGT, per germline. This CDR3 is built from 14 residues.

This chain connects TRBV10-2 to TRBJ2-2; the D call of TRBD2 rests on TCRdb alone, since no DNA is present to check it. CDR1 and CDR2 from the germline V gene are WSHSY and SAAADI. The CDR3 loop spans 16 amino acids. The CDR3 is CASRQSGSGNTGELFF.

The chain combines TRBV4-3 with TRBJ2-7; checking the TCRdb D call of TRBD2 is not possible without DNA. There are 17 residues in the CDR3. From germline, CDR1 is LGHNA and CDR2 YSLEER. The CDR3 here is CASSHPKQRGSCYEQYF.

V is TRBV28 and J is TRBJ1-1; the D call from TCRdb, TRBD1, cannot be confirmed without DNA. There are 16 residues in the CDR3. Germline CDR1 MDHEN, CDR2 SYDVKM. The CDR3 sequence: CASRPNPGQGNTEAFF.

The V call is TRBV6-2 or TRBV6-3, the J call TRBJ2-7; TCRdb reports TRBD2, a call that lacks DNA to check it against. The CDR3 is 13 amino acids. Germline V gives CDR1 MNHEY, CDR2 SVGEGT. The CDR3 reads CASRPSGRYEQYF.

The genes are TRBV5-6 and TRBJ1-6; with no DNA, the TCRdb D assignment of TRBD1 cannot be verified. The CDR3 has 15 amino acids. The germline gives CDR1 SGHDT, CDR2 YYEEEE. CDR3 amino acids: CASTVGTGNKSPLHF.

V is TRBV6-5 and J is TRBJ2-5. Germline V gives CDR1 MNHEY, CDR2 SVGAGI. This CDR3 is built from 12 residues. CDR3 sequence: CASSHSKETQYF.

This rearrangement joins TRBV20-1 to TRBJ1-1; TCRdb's assignment of TRBD1 cannot be checked, as there is no DNA. This CDR3 is 15 amino acids long. Germline CDR1 reads DFQATT; CDR2 reads SNEGSKA (reference sequence). The CDR3 spells CSAPTGGGMNTEAFF.

This chain connects TRBV14 to TRBJ1-1. Germline V gene lookup returns CDR1 SGHDN and CDR2 FVKESK. The CDR3 covers 14 residues. CDR3 in amino acids: CASSDRVMNTEAFF.

This chain connects TRBV4-3 to TRBJ2-7; no DNA is available, so the TRBD1 call from TCRdb remains unchecked. The CDR3 totals 13 residues. From germline, CDR1 is LGHNA and CDR2 YSLEER. The CDR3 loop is CASSHTGNREQYF.

This chain joins TRBV27 and TRBJ2-2; TCRdb lists TRBD2, though no DNA is available to test this call. CDR3 size: 15 residues. CDR1 is MNHEY, CDR2 SMNVEV, per germline (reference sequence). The CDR3 loop is CASSYSGLPTGELFF.